This TCR beta chain was sequenced during a study of blood T cells in healthy people across ages (dated by TCRdb to between 2014 and 2017). Background for the entire study: Template switching captured roughly one uniquely barcoded TCR beta cDNA molecule per two T cells in model experiments. Donors of different ages were randomly distributed across sequencing lanes to avoid experimental bias. To track age-related changes in TCR beta repertoire diversity, the study relied on deep sequencing normalized with unique cDNA molecular identifiers. The donors were split into four age groups: young (average about 15 years), middle-aged (around 40), aged (about 56) and long-lived (over 80). For two donors (one aged 18 to 30 and one aged 80 or older), the study analyzed two additional independent replicas of 1 million unique cDNA reads from the same blood draw.

At the junction V is shortened by 0 bases and J by 6 bases, with 9 bases in between. The germline V gene (reference sequence) sets CDR1 to SEHNR and CDR2 to FQNEAQ. Inclusive of the bounding cysteine and phenylalanine, the CDR3 is 14 residues long. The only DNA kept is the CDR3, 42 bases in frame from the first base. Donors were 35 to 40 systemically healthy Caucasian individuals from Russia aged roughly 6 to 100 years. Each donor gave about 10 milliliters of peripheral blood, drawn into EDTA-treated Vacutainer tubes. Ficoll-Paque density-gradient centrifugation was used to isolate PBMCs, with at least 6.5 million per sample. Trizol reagent was used to extract total RNA from PBMCs, with at least 5.5 micrograms per sample. For every donor, an aliquot of PBMCs went through flow cytometry to measure the percentages of naive CD45RAhigh/CD27high T cells. General conclusions and limits of the study: The long-lived group showed more naive CD4+ T cells, fewer expanded clones and increased TCR diversity than the aged group, suggesting age selection. As age increased, observed TCR beta diversity per million T cells dropped in a roughly linear way, and a significant reduction was already evident by age roughly 40. Since profiling was done on bulk unsorted PBMCs, naive and antigen-experienced compartments could not be conclusively compared. Because donor CMV infection status was unknown, age-related changes in expanded clonotypes were potentially confounded. Estimates of total diversity from one million sequenced T cells were regarded as lower bounds and underestimates. There was a strong correlation between observed TCR beta diversity and the percentage of naive T cells measured by flow cytometry.

Details on this clonotype: The antigen it recognizes is unknown. No qualities accompany the bases; no much larger clone lies one base away.

Receptors were amplified or captured by 5' RACE. Sequencing used an Illumina HiSeq 2500. The second PCR ran for about 6 to 11 cycles and used a J-beta primer mix along with a sample-barcoded 5' primer. Each TCR beta cDNA molecule received a unique molecular identifier from a template-switch 5' adaptor carrying 12 random nucleotides. Each sample yielded at least 3 million CDR3-containing paired-end reads. First-strand cDNA was synthesized from all RNA with the Mint cDNA synthesis kit, primed by a TRBC-specific oligonucleotide. After uracil-DNA glycosylase treatment, a first 18-cycle PCR used universal primers M1SS and BC2_uni_R on all cDNA. Per the source publication's procedure: For normalization, 1 million high-quality reads were randomly selected from each sample, with every read carrying a distinct molecular identifier. Reads with shared molecular identifiers were discarded instead of being binned into consensus sequences. MiTCR, with a Q25 quality threshold and the strictest error-elimination algorithm, was used for CDR3 identification, clonotype clustering and error correction. A nonparametric unseen species model with Euler transformation was used to estimate a lower bound on total TCR beta diversity. TCRdb passed the public sequencing reads through fastp at Q25 and MiXCR, retaining productive beta sequences. All rows with the same CDR3 protein become a single entry with the most common DNA and genes. The V and J calls and clone size come from TCRdb's table, not from the authors' own analysis. This sample lists about 970,000 distinct CDR3 sequences; just over 50% were detected once. Jointly, the top ten make up over 20% of the sample.

What was sequenced was blood. The clonotype originates from a woman in her fifties or sixties in good health. Rearrangement joined TRBV7-9 to TRBJ1-5; confidence is insufficient to name the D gene. This receptor has the CDR3 CASSLAEGAQPQHF. The DNA sequence is TGTGCCAGCAGCTTAGCAGAGGGTGCTCAGCCCCAGCATTTT.